This section outlines one T cell receptor (beta chain) sequence together with its context. Its antigen is not known. Scientists made TCR beta libraries using quantitative 5'-RACE with molecular barcodes. TCRdb itself ran the 5' RACE reads through MiXCR, one entry per CDR3 protein. The sample records roughly 670,000 distinct CDR3 sequences, 15% to 20% being singletons. These data are taken from a study of CD8 T cells in ankylosing spondylitis. This CDR3 has 15 residues. V gave up 0 bases and J gave up 2 bases, with 13 bases separating them. Germline V gene data show CDR1 as DFQATT and CDR2 as SNEGSKA (reference sequence). Whole-study findings and limits: What seemed typical of ankylosing spondylitis blood was a TCR beta motif built from 8 or 9 highly homologous variants. Earlier literature documents some of the motif variants in reactive arthritis synovial fluid and blood. Clones linked to disease were reported to show significant enrichment in matched ankylosing spondylitis synovial fluid. Within peripheral blood, clones linked to disease were CD8+ and relatively rare.

This rearrangement joins TRBV20-1 to TRBJ1-2; the D is unclear. The sequence derives from a male donor with ankylosing spondylitis. The sequencing sample was made of blood, either unsorted or a sorted T cell fraction (not recorded which). The CDR3 region is CSARDPGVGNYGYTF. Here the CDR3 DNA reads TGCAGTGCTAGAGATCCCGGAGTCGGAAACTATGGCTACACCTTC.